This is a list of T cell receptor beta chains from one sample in a study of T-cell memory formation after mild COVID-19. TCRdb analysed the 5' RACE reads with MiXCR anew, one entry per CDR3 protein. The sample lists roughly 550,000 distinct CDR3 sequences; just over 20% were seen once. Sequencing was carried out using PBMCs or a T cell subset sorted from them (not recorded which). Receptors originate from an adult woman who had mild COVID-19 (a few samples of this study predate the infection). Cell type and time point are not known. Each CDR3 is given with its conserved first and last residue.

V	J	CDR3
TRBV29-1	TRBJ1-1	CSVRQGATEAFF
TRBV11-2	TRBJ1-6	CASSPRGGSPLHF
TRBV6-5	TRBJ2-5	CASSMGRGSGGLGETQYF
TRBV5-1	TRBJ1-1	CASSEFQNTEAFF
TRBV19	TRBJ2-7	CASSIRGGDRRFYEQYF
TRBV7-2	TRBJ1-1	CASNPGQGGTEAFF
TRBV5-1	TRBJ1-2	CASSGGETWNYGYTF
TRBV11-3	TRBJ2-1	CASSLIGGSRYNEQFF
TRBV29-1	TRBJ1-2	CSVEQGQNYGYTF
TRBV2	TRBJ1-6	CASSEEGSYNSPLHF
TRBV14	TRBJ2-3	CASSQVTGTVGTQYF
TRBV4-1	TRBJ1-6	CASSPGQGLLVSSPLHF
TRBV6-5	TRBJ1-5	CASSPIWVVSNQPQHF
TRBV30	TRBJ2-2	CAWSSGLAGGGELFF
TRBV9	TRBJ2-2	CASTPRGGASNTGELFF
TRBV10-3	TRBJ2-2	CAIFSPGRRELFF
TRBV5-1	TRBJ2-1	CASSLGPQSALYNEQFF
TRBV5-1	TRBJ2-1	CASSPAKWQFF
TRBV20-1	TRBJ1-1	CSARDWGRRNTEAFF
TRBV4-3	TRBJ2-3	CASSQDLPRSLVDTQYF
TRBV12-3/TRBV12-4	TRBJ1-6	CASSSSYNSPLHF
TRBV18	TRBJ1-1	CASSPAPGVGTEAFF
TRBV18	TRBJ2-5	CASSPTTTDQETQYF
TRBV27	TRBJ2-5	CASSLWGLAGAKETQYF